This TCR beta chain comes out of a study of control samples from healthy donors and cancer patients. This clone was seen a single time. This CDR3 is 11 amino acids long. The V gene's germline CDR1 is DFQATT and CDR2 SNEGSKA (reference sequence). Trimming stripped 4 bases from V and 9 bases from J, with 12 bases between. Repertoires were generated with immunoSEQ multiplex PCR, while TCRdb's copy carries only in-frame clones and drops some. The profile shows 100,000 or so clones, approximately 83% of them singletons. This TCR derives from a woman in her forties or fifties in good health. The V gene is TRBV20-1, the J gene TRBJ1-1; D is undetermined. The sequenced sample consisted of blood. In nucleotides, the CDR3 is TGCAGTGCTATAGAGGAGCCTCAAGCTTTCTTT. Translation gives CSAIEEPQAFF.